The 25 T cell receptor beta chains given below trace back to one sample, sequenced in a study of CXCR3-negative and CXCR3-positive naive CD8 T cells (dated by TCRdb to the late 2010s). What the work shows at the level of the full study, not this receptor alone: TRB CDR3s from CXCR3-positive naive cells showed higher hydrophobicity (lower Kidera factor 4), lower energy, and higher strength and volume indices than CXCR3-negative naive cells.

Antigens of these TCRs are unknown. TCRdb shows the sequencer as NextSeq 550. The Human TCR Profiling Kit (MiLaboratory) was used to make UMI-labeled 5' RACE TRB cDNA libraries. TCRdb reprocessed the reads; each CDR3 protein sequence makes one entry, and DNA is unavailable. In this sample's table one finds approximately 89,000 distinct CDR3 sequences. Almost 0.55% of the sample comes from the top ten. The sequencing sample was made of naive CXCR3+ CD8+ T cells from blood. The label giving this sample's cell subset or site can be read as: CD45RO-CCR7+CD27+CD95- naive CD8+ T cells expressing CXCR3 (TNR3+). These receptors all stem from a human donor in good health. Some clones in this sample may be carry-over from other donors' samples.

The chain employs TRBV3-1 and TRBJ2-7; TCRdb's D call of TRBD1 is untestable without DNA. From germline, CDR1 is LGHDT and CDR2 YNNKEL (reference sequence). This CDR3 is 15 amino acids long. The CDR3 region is CASSFRQGKVNEQYF.

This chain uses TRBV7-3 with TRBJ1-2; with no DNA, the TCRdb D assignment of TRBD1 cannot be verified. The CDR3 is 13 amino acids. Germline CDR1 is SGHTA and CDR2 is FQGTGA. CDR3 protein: CASSPTPAEGYTF.

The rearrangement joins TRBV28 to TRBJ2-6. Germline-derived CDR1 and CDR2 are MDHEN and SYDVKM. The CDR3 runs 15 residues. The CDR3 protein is CASSLHISGANVLTF.

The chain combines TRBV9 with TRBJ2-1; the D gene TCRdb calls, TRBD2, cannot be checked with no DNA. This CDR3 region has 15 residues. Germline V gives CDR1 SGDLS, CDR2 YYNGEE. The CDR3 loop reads CASSTLSGSFNEQFF.

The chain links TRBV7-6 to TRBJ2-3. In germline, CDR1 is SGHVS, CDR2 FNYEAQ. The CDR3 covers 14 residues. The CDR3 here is CASATAASTDTQYF.

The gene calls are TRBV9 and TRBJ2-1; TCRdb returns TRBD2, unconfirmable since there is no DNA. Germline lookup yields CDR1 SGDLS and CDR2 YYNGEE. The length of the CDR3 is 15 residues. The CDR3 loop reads CASRREDGPGNEQFF.

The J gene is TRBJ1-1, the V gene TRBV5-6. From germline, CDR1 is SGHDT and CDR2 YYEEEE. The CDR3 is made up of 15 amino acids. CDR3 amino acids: CASREGPAIDTEAFF.

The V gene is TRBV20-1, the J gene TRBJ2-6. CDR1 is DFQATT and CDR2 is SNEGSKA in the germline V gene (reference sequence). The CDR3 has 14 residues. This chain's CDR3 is CSVPSRSGANVLTF.

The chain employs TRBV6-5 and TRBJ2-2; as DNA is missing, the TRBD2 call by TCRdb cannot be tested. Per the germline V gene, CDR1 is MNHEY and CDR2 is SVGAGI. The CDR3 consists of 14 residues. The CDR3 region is CASRTSLNTGELFF.

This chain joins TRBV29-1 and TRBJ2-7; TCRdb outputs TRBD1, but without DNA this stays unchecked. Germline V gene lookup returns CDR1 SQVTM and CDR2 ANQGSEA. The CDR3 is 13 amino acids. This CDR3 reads CSVEVPGPNEQYF.

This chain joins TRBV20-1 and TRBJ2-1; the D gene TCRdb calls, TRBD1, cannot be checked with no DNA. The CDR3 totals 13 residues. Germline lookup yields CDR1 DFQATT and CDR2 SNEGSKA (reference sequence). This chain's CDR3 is CSANPSDSQEQFF.

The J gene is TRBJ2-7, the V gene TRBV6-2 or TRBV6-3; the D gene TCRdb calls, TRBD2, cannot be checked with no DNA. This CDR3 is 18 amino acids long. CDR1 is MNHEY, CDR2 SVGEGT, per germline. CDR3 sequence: CASSELGLAGGHNYEQYF.

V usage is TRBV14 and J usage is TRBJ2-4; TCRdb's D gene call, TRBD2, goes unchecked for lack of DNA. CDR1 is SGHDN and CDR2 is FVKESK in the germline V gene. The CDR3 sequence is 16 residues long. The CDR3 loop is CASSRGTSRTKNIQYF. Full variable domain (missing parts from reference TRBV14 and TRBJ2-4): EAGVTQFPSHSVIEKGQTVTLRCDPISGHDNLYWYRRVMGKEIKFLLHFVKESKQDESGMPNNRFLAERTGGTYSTLKVQPAELEDSGVYFCASSRGTSRTKNIQYFGAGTRLSVL.

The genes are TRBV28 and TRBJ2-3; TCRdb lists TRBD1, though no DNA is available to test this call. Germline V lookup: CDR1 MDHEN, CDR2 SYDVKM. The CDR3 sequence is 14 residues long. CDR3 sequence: CASAVWGNTDTQYF.

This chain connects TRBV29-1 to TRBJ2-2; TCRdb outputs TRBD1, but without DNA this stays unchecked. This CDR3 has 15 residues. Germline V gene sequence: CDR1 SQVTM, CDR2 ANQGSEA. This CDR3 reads CSVEDGQGRAGELFF.

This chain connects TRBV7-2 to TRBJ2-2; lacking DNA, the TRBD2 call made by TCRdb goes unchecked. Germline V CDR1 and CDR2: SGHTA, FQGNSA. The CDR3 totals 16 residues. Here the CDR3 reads CASSLSPGLKGRELFF. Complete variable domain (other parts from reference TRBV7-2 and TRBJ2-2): GAGVSQSPSNKVTEKGKDVELRCDPISGHTALYWYRQSLGQGLEFLIYFQGNSAPDKSGLPSDRFSAERTGGSVSTLTIQRTQQEDSAVYLCASSLSPGLKGRELFFGEGSRLTVL.

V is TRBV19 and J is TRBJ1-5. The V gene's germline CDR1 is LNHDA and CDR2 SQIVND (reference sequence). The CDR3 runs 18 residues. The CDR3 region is CASSPTLFSDSSNQPQHF.

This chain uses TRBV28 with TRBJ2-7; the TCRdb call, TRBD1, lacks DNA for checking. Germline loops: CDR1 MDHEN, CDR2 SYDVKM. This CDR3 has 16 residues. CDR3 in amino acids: CASSWPADREGYEQYF.

The CDR3 sequence is CASSSPPDREMETQYF. The chain is built from TRBV5-1 and TRBJ2-5; TCRdb picks TRBD1, but there is no DNA to check that call. CDR3 length: 16 amino acids. The germline V gene has CDR1 SGHRS and CDR2 YFSETQ.

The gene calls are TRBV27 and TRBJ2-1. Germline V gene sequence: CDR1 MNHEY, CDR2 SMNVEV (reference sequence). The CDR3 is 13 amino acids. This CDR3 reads CASSIHPDNEQFF.

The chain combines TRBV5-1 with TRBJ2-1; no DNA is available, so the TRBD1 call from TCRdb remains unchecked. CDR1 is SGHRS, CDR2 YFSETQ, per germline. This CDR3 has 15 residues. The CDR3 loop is CASSLEGTTNNEQFF.

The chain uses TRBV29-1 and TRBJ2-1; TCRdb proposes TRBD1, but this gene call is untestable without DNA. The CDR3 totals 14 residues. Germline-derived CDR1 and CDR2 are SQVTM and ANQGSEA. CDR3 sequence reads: CSGEEGESYNEQFF.

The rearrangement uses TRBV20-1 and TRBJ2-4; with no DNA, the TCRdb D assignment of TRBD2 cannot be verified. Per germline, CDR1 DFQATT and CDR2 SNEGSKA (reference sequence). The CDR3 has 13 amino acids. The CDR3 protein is CSAAREAKNIQYF.

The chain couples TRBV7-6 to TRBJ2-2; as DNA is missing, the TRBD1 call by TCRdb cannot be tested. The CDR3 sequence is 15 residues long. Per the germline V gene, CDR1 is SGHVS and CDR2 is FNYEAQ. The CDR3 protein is CASSFQGANTGELFF.

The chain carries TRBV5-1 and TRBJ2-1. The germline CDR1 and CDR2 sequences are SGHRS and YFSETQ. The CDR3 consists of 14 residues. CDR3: CASSWDRTYNEQFF. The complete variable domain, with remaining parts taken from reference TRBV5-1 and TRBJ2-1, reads KAGVTQTPRYLIKTRGQQVTLSCSPISGHRSVSWYQQTPGQGLQFLFEYFSETQRNKGNFPGRFSGRQFSNSRSEMNVSTLELGDSALYLCASSWDRTYNEQFFGPGTRLTVL.